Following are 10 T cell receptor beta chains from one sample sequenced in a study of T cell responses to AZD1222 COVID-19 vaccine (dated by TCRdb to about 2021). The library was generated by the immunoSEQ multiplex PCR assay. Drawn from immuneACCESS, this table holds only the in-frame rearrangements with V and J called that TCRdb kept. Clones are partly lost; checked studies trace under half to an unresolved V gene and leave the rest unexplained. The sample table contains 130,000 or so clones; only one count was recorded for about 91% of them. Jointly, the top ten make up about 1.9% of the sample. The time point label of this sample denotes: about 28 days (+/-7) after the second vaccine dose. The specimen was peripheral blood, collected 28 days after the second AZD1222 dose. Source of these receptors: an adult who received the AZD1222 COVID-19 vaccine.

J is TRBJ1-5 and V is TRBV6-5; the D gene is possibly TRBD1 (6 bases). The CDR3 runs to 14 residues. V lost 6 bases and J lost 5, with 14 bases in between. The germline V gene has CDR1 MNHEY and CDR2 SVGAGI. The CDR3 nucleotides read TGTGCCAGCAGCTACAGTAGGGGGGATCAGCCCCAGCATTTT. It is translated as CASSYSRGDQPQHF.

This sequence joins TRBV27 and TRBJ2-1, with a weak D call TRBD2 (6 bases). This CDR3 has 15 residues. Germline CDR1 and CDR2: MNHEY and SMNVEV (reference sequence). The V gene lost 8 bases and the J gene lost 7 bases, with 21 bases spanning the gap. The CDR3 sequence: CASSRLSGLWNEQFF. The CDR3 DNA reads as TGTGCCAGCTCCCGGCTTAGCGGCCTATGGAATGAGCAGTTCTTC.

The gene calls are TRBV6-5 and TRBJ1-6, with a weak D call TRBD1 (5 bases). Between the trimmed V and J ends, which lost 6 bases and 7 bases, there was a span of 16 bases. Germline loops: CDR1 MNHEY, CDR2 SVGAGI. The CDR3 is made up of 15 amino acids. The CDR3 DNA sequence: TGTGCCAGCAGATACCCAGGGTCTCCAAATTCACCCCTCCACTTT. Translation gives CASRYPGSPNSPLHF.

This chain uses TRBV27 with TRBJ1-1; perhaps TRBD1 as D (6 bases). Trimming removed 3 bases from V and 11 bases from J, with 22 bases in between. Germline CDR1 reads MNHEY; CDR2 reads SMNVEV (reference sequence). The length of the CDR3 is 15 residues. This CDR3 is CASSFLPGQLGGAFF. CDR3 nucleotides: TGTGCCAGCAGTTTCCTGCCCGGACAGCTGGGGGGGGCTTTCTTT.

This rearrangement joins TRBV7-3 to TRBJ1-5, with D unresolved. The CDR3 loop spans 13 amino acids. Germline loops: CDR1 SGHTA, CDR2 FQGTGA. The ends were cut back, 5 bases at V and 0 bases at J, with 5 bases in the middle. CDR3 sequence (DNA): TGTGCCAGCAGCCAGGATAGCAATCAGCCCCAGCATTTT. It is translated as CASSQDSNQPQHF.

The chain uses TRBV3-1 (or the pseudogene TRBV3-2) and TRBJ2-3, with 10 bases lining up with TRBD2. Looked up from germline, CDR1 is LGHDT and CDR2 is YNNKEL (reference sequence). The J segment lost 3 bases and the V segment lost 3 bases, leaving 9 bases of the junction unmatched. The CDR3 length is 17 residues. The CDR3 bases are TGTGCCAGCAGCCAGGCCTCTAGCGGGAGCCTAACAGATACGCAGTATTTT. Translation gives CASSQASSGSLTDTQYF.

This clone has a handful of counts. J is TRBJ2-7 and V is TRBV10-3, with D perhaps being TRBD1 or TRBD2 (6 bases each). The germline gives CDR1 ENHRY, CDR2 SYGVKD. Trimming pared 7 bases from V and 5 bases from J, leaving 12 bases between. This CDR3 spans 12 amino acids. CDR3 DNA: TGTGCCATCAACACGGGGGCGAACGAGCAGTACTTC. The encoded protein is CAINTGANEQYF.

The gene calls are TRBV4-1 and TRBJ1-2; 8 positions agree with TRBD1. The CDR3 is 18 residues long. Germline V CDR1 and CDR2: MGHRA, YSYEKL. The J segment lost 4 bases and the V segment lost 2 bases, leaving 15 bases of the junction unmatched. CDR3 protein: CASSQKKDEGDRGYGYTF. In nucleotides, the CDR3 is TGCGCCAGCAGCCAAAAAAAGGATGAAGGCGACAGGGGCTATGGCTACACCTTC.

CDR3 nucleotide sequence: TGCGCCAGCGGGATCGGGCGGGACAAGGGGGCTGAAGCTTTCTTT. Its protein is CASGIGRDKGAEAFF. The chain recombines TRBV10-2 with TRBJ1-1; D might be TRBD1 (6 bases). Germline V CDR1 and CDR2: WSHSY, SAAADI. The CDR3 runs to 15 residues. Trimming took 8 bases from V and 6 from J, leaving 22 bases between them.

The CDR3 spells CASSEGPGGTEAFF. As DNA, the CDR3 is TGTGCCAGCAGTGAAGGTCCAGGGGGGACTGAAGCTTTCTTT. The chain joins TRBV6-1 to TRBJ1-1; the match to TRBD1 covers 7 bases. V trimming: 1 base; J trimming: 5 bases; junction bases outside the gene matches: 4. The germline V gene encodes CDR1 MNHNS and CDR2 SASEGT. The CDR3 spans 14 residues.